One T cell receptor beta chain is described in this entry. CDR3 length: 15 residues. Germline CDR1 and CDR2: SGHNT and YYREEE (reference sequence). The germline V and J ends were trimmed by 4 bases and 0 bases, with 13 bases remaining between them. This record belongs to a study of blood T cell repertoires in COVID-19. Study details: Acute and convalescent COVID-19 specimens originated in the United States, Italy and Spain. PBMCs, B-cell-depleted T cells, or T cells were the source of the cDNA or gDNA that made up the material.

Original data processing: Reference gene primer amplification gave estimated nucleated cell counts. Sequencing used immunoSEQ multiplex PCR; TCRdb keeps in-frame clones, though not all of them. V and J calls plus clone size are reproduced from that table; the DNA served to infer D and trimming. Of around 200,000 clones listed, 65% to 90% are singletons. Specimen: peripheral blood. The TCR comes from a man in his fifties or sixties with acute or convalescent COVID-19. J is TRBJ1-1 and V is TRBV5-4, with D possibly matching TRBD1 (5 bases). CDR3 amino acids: CASSRDGGMNTEAFF. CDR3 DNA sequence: TGTGCCAGCAGCCGGGACGGGGGAATGAACACTGAAGCTTTCTTT.